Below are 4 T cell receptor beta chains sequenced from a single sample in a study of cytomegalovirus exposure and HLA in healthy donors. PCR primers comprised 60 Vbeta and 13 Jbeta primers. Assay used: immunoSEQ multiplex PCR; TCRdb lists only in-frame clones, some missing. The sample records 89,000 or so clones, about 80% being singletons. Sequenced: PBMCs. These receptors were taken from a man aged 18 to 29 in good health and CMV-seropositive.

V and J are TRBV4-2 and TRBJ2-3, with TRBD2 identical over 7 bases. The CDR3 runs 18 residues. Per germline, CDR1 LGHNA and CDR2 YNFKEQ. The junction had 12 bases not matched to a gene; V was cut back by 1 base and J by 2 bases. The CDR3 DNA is TGTGCCAGCAGCCAAGTCGGGATCATCGGGGGGTCCACAGATACGCAGTATTTT. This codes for CASSQVGIIGGSTDTQYF.

CDR3 residues: CASSGLGRGADTQYF. CDR3 DNA sequence: TGTGCCAGCAGTGGTCTTGGGCGGGGTGCGGATACGCAGTATTTT. This chain links TRBV6-1 with TRBJ2-3, with D perhaps TRBD2 (6 bases). The ends were cut back, 4 bases at V and 6 bases at J, with 17 bases in the middle. CDR1 is MNHNS, CDR2 SASEGT, per germline. This CDR3 is 15 amino acids long.

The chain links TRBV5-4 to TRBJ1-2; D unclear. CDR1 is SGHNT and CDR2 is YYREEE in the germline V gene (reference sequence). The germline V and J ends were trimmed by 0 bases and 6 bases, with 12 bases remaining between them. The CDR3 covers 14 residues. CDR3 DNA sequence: TGTGCCAGCAGCTTGGACTTATTTCGGGATGGCTACACCTTC. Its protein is CASSLDLFRDGYTF.

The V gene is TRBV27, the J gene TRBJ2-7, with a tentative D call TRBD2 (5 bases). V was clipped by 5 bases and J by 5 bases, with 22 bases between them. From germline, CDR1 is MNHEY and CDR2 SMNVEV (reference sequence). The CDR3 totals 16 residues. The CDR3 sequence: CASSPLPGGLGDEQYF. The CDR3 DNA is TGTGCCAGCAGTCCCCTCCCGGGCGGCCTCGGGGACGAGCAGTACTTC.